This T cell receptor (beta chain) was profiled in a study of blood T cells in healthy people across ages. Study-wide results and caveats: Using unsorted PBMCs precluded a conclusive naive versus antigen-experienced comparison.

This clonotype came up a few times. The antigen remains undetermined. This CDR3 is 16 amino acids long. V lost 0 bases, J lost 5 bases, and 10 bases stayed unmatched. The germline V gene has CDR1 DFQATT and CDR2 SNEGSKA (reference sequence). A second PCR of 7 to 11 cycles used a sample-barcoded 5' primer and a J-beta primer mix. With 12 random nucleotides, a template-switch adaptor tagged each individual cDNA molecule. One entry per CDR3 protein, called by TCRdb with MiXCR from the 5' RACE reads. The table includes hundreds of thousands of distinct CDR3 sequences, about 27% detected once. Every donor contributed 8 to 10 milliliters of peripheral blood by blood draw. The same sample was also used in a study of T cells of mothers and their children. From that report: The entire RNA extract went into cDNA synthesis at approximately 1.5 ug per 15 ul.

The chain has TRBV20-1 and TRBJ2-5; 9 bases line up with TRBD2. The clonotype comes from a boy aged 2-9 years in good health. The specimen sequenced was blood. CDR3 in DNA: TGCAGTGCTAGAGATACGGCGGGAGGGCCTCGTGAGACCCAGTACTTC. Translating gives CSARDTAGGPRETQYF.